The 26 T cell receptor beta chains below were found in one sample sequenced in a study of blood T cell repertoires in COVID-19. Only in-frame clones appear in the TCRdb table, and some are missing; sequencing was by immunoSEQ multiplex PCR. The data show roughly 160,000 clones, 88% seen once. The sequenced sample was peripheral blood. The origin of the receptors is a man aged 45 to 65 who had recovered from COVID-19.

This clone was seen a handful of times. This chain connects TRBV11-1 to TRBJ2-1, with D hard to call. Trimming took off 4 bases at V and 1 base at J, with 8 bases between the two ends. From germline, CDR1 is SGHAT and CDR2 FQDESV (reference sequence). This CDR3 contains 14 residues. The DNA of the CDR3 is TGTGCCAGCAGCTCCTCGGGTTCCTACAATGAGCAGTTCTTC. This translates into CASSSSGSYNEQFF.

The chain links TRBV9 to TRBJ1-1, with 11 bases aligning to TRBD1. Germline V gene lookup returns CDR1 SGDLS and CDR2 YYNGEE. V shed 2 bases, J shed 1 base, and the junction held 4 bases outside the gene matches. This CDR3 spans 16 amino acids. In DNA, the CDR3 is TGTGCCAGCAGCGTCCAAGGGACAGGGGGGAACACTGAAGCTTTCTTT. It is translated as CASSVQGTGGNTEAFF. The full variable domain, completed using reference TRBV9 and TRBJ1-1, is DSGVTQTPKHLITATGQRVTLRCSPRSGDLSVYWYQQSLDQGLQFLIQYYNGEERAKGNILERFSAQQFPDLHSELNLSSLELGDSALYFCASSVQGTGGNTEAFFGQGTRLTVV.

The genes are TRBV15 and TRBJ2-7; D is ambiguous. The CDR3 is 15 residues long. The germline CDR1 and CDR2 sequences are LNHNV and YYDKDF (reference sequence). V dropped 3 bases and J dropped 0 bases, with 12 bases sitting between them. The CDR3 reads CATSSDLLHSYEQYF. Written as DNA, the CDR3 is TGTGCCACCAGCAGCGACCTACTACACTCCTACGAGCAGTACTTC.

The genes are TRBV12-3 or TRBV12-4 and TRBJ1-5; D call uncertain. This CDR3 region has 13 residues. Trimming removed 0 bases at V and 7 bases at J, with 7 bases between. The CDR3 reads CASSLAGRQPQHF. CDR3 DNA: TGTGCCAGCAGTTTAGCGGGGAGGCAGCCCCAGCATTTT.

The chain joins TRBV5-4 to TRBJ2-6; TRBD1 aligns across 10 bases. V was pared by 4 bases and J by 2 bases, with 6 bases of the junction left unmatched. Germline V lookup: CDR1 SGHNT, CDR2 YYREEE (reference sequence). The CDR3 spans 17 residues. CDR3 region: CASSPGQGRPGANVLTF. In nucleotides, the CDR3 is TGTGCCAGCAGCCCGGGACAGGGGAGGCCTGGGGCCAACGTCCTGACTTTC.

The chain has TRBV11-2 and TRBJ1-1; D may be TRBD1 (5 bases). The CDR3 loop spans 13 amino acids. CDR1 and CDR2 from the germline V gene are SGHAT and FQNNGV. Trimming shortened V by 8 bases and J by 4 bases, and 14 bases separated the two germline ends. CDR3 coding DNA: TGTGCCAGCCGAGGGAGGGACGGCACTGAAGCTTTCTTT. Translation: CASRGRDGTEAFF.

This chain joins TRBV5-6 and TRBJ2-1, with 9 bases lining up with TRBD1. Germline trimming cut 4 bases from V and 2 bases from J; bases unmatched to any gene: 4. CDR1 and CDR2 (germline): SGHDT, YYEEEE. The CDR3 sequence is 15 residues long. CDR3 in DNA: TGTGCCAGCAGCCTAGGACAGGGGACCTACAATGAGCAGTTCTTC. Translating it yields CASSLGQGTYNEQFF.

This clone was observed once. The chain combines TRBV30 with TRBJ2-7; 10 bases line up with TRBD1. The CDR3 spans 14 residues. The V and J ends lost 2 bases and 4 bases, in that order; junction bases with no gene match: 5. Germline-derived CDR1 and CDR2 are GTSNPN and SVGIG (reference sequence). Here the CDR3 reads CAWSRGQGPYEQYF. The CDR3 coding sequence is TGTGCCTGGAGTAGGGGACAGGGGCCATACGAGCAGTACTTC.

The chain recombines TRBV4-1 with TRBJ2-5; 8 nucleotides line up with TRBD1. The germline gives CDR1 MGHRA, CDR2 YSYEKL. J was trimmed by 0 bases and V by 1 base; bases with no gene match: 4. CDR3 length: 16 amino acids. The CDR3, as DNA: TGCGCCAGCAGCCAAGGGACAGGGCTGTACCAAGAGACCCAGTACTTC. This gives the protein CASSQGTGLYQETQYF.

V is TRBV2 and J is TRBJ2-1, with 11 bases lining up with TRBD2. This CDR3 spans 15 amino acids. CDR1 and CDR2 (germline): SNHLY, FYNNEI. Losses at the gene ends were 3 bases for V and 8 bases for J; bases not matched to a gene: 6. This CDR3 is CASSELTSGKDEQFF. The CDR3 DNA is TGTGCCAGCAGTGAGTTGACTAGCGGGAAGGATGAGCAGTTCTTC.

As to this clone: One end of the junction does not line up with germline, which may come from a read error. J is TRBJ2-7 and V is TRBV14; 12 nucleotides align to TRBD2. Germline V CDR1 and CDR2: SGHDN, FVKESK. The CDR3 has 14 residues. CDR3 residues: CASSPLGLAGPHLF. CDR3 DNA: TGTGCCAGCAGCCCCCTTGGACTAGCGGGGCCTCACCTCTTC. The variable domain in full, with the rest retrieved from reference TRBV14 and TRBJ2-7, is EAGVTQFPSHSVIEKGQTVTLRCDPISGHDNLYWYRRVMGKEIKFLLHFVKESKQDESGMPNNRFLAERTGGTYSTLKVQPAELEDSGVYFCASSPLGLAGPHLFGPGTRLTVT.

This chain uses TRBV5-1 with TRBJ2-1; D remains ambiguous. This CDR3 spans 12 amino acids. Trimming took 6 bases from V and 5 from J, leaving 9 bases between them. Germline-derived CDR1 and CDR2 are SGHRS and YFSETQ. The CDR3, as DNA: TGCGCCAGCAACTCGTATGACAATGAGCAGTTCTTC. Translation gives CASNSYDNEQFF.

The genes are TRBV13 and TRBJ2-7; TRBD2 matches 12 bases. The germline V gene has CDR1 PRHDT and CDR2 FYEKMQ (reference sequence). The CDR3 is 14 residues long. The trim removed 6 bases at V and 6 bases at J, leaving 6 bases unmatched. In DNA, the CDR3 is TGTGCCAGCAGTAGGGGACTAGCGGGTCCCGAGCAGTACTTC. Protein product: CASSRGLAGPEQYF.

This sequence joins TRBV10-3 and TRBJ2-7; 7 bases fit TRBD1. Trimming cost V 6 bases and J 3 bases; bases outside gene matches: 8. CDR1 ENHRY and CDR2 SYGVKD come from the germline V gene. This CDR3 comprises 14 residues. The CDR3 sequence is CAIRAVRDSYEQYF. DNA of the CDR3: TGTGCCATCAGAGCAGTCCGGGACAGCTACGAGCAGTACTTC.

This sequence joins TRBV23-1 and TRBJ1-5; the D gene is possibly TRBD1 (5 bases). TRBV23-1 counts as an open reading frame of uncertain function. Trimming stripped 0 bases from V and 11 bases from J, with 20 bases between. The CDR3 covers 16 residues. The CDR3 DNA reads TGCGCCAGCAGTCAATCACGTCCCAGGGCCAGTTTGTCCCAGCATTTT. Translating gives CASSQSRPRASLSQHF.

J is TRBJ2-3 and V is TRBV7-3; possibly TRBD2 for D (6 bases). The CDR3 loop spans 16 amino acids. Germline V gene data show CDR1 as SGHTA and CDR2 as FQGTGA. With 3 bases removed from V and 1 base from J, the gap between germline ends came to 14 bases. CDR3 DNA: TGTGCCAGCAGCTTTATTGGAGGGCACGGCACAGATACGCAGTATTTT. Protein product: CASSFIGGHGTDTQYF.

A word on this clone: Other DNA sequences of this sample code for an identical CDR3. This sequence joins TRBV9 and TRBJ2-1, with D unresolved. The CDR3 sequence is 15 residues long. Trimming stripped 0 bases from V and 4 bases from J, with 11 bases between. Germline V gene data show CDR1 as SGDLS and CDR2 as YYNGEE. The CDR3 nucleotides are TGTGCCAGCAGCGTAGCTACCTCGGGTTACAATGAGCAGTTCTTC. Translated, it gives CASSVATSGYNEQFF.

The chain carries TRBV28 and TRBJ1-2; D remains unclear. The CDR3 is 13 amino acids. V was cut by 2 bases and J by 7 bases, with 11 bases left in between. In germline, CDR1 is MDHEN, CDR2 SYDVKM. The CDR3 region is CASSLEGGVGYTF. The DNA for the CDR3 is TGTGCCAGCAGTTTAGAGGGTGGGGTTGGCTACACCTTC.

This chain links TRBV7-3 with TRBJ2-5, with 8 bases identical to TRBD2. The germline V gene encodes CDR1 SGHTA and CDR2 FQGTGA. The CDR3 covers 16 residues. V dropped 2 bases and J dropped 5; count of bases not matched to a gene: 10. In nucleotides, the CDR3 is TGTGCCAGCAGCTTAGGGCTAGCGGGCCCGGGGGAGACCCAGTACTTC. This sequence encodes CASSLGLAGPGETQYF.

The table lists this clone with a count of one. The chain employs TRBV29-1 and TRBJ2-3; possible D gene TRBD2, 6 bases. This CDR3 comprises 12 residues. Looked up from germline, CDR1 is SQVTM and CDR2 is ANQGSEA. With 1 base removed from V and 4 bases from J, the gap between germline ends came to 6 bases. For the CDR3, the DNA is TGCAGCGTTGAAGGACTAGCAGATACGCAGTATTTT. It translates to CSVEGLADTQYF.

The chain joins TRBV28 to TRBJ2-3; TRBD2 agrees at 8 bases. CDR3 size: 13 residues. Germline CDR1 and CDR2: MDHEN and SYDVKM. V trimming: 7 bases; J trimming: 7 bases; junction bases outside the gene matches: 7. The CDR3 is CASIGLAANTQYF. In nucleotides, the CDR3 is TGTGCCAGCATAGGACTAGCCGCGAATACGCAGTATTTT. The variable domain in full, completed from reference TRBV28 and TRBJ2-3, reads DVKVTQSSRYLVKRTGEKVFLECVQDMDHENMFWYRQDPGLGLRLIYFSYDVKMKEKGDIPEGYSVSREKKERFSLILESASTNQTSMYLCASIGLAANTQYFGPGTRLTVL.

This chain uses TRBV5-4 with TRBJ2-1; 7 nucleotides align to TRBD1. CDR3 length: 15 residues. With 0 bases clipped from V and 7 bases from J, the junction kept 7 bases outside the gene matches. Germline-derived CDR1 and CDR2 are SGHNT and YYREEE (reference sequence). The CDR3 coding sequence is TGTGCCAGCAGCTTGGGAGACAGGGCTAAGAATGAGCAGTTCTTC. This sequence encodes CASSLGDRAKNEQFF.

The chain combines TRBV7-9 with TRBJ1-1; D gene ambiguous. The V and J ends lost 2 bases and 6 bases respectively, with 7 bases between them. Germline V gives CDR1 SEHNR, CDR2 FQNEAQ (reference sequence). This CDR3 contains 12 residues. The CDR3 region is CASSLSEAEAFF. CDR3 sequence (DNA): TGTGCCAGCAGCTTATCTGAGGCTGAAGCTTTCTTT.

This clone has a handful of counts. V and J are TRBV18 and TRBJ1-1, with 7 positions matching TRBD1. Germline loops: CDR1 KGHSH, CDR2 LQKENI. The CDR3 sequence is 15 residues long. V shed 6 bases and J 6 bases; nucleotides not matched to a gene: 13. CDR3 sequence: CASSRDSLTGSEAFF. For the CDR3, the DNA is TGTGCCAGCTCCCGGGACAGCTTGACGGGGTCTGAAGCTTTCTTT.

The rearrangement uses TRBV19 and TRBJ1-1; 10 bases align to TRBD1. The CDR3 extends over 14 amino acids. Germline CDR1 reads LNHDA; CDR2 reads SQIVND (reference sequence). V shed 8 bases and J 5 bases; nucleotides not matched to a gene: 8. The CDR3 loop is CASRLRDRGTEAFF. The CDR3 DNA sequence: TGTGCCAGTCGACTCCGGGACAGGGGTACTGAAGCTTTCTTT.

The chain recombines TRBV6-5 with TRBJ2-7; 7 bases fit TRBD1. Trimming at V came to 4 bases and at J to 9 bases, leaving 18 bases not matched to a gene. Germline CDR1 reads MNHEY; CDR2 reads SVGAGI. This CDR3 is 16 amino acids long. The CDR3 sequence is CASSSKTGTALIGQYF. CDR3 nucleotide sequence: TGTGCCAGCAGTTCCAAAACCGGGACAGCCCTGATTGGGCAGTACTTC.